Below are 18 T cell receptor beta chains sequenced from a single sample in a study of shared clonotypes between healthy human individuals. The table came from immunoSEQ multiplex PCR; TCRdb's copy has only in-frame clones and leaves some out. Of 640,000 or so clones listed, 72% were seen once; the top ten hold approximately 1.8%. Sequencing was carried out using memory CD4+ T cells sorted from blood. Described subset: CD45RA-negative fraction. These TCRs come from a woman between 25 and 40 years old in good health.

This clone was seen a single time. The J gene is TRBJ1-1, the V gene TRBV7-7; 9 nucleotides agree with TRBD1. V shed 0 bases and J 0 bases; nucleotides not matched to a gene: 8. Germline V gene sequence: CDR1 SSHAT, CDR2 FNYEAQ (reference sequence). This CDR3 has 18 residues. DNA of the CDR3: TGTGCCAGCAGCTTAGCCGGGACAGGGTGGGTTATGAACACTGAAGCTTTCTTT. Its translation: CASSLAGTGWVMNTEAFF.

This clone was counted only a few times. The DNA of the CDR3 is TGCGCCAGCAGCTTGGATGTTGGGGGAGTCACTGAAGCTTTCTTT. Residues: CASSLDVGGVTEAFF. This chain uses TRBV5-1 with TRBJ1-1; TRBD1 might be the D (5 bases). Germline-derived CDR1 and CDR2 are SGHRS and YFSETQ. The V end was cut by 0 bases, the J end by 4 bases, with 13 bases between. The CDR3 contains 15 residues. Full variable domain (missing parts from reference TRBV5-1 and TRBJ1-1): KAGVTQTPRYLIKTRGQQVTLSCSPISGHRSVSWYQQTPGQGLQFLFEYFSETQRNKGNFPGRFSGRQFSNSRSEMNVSTLELGDSALYLCASSLDVGGVTEAFFGQGTRLTVV.

V gene TRBV6-6 combines with J gene TRBJ1-4, with 11 bases that match TRBD1. Germline CDR1 reads MNHNY; CDR2 reads SVGAGI (reference sequence). The junction had 5 bases not matched to a gene; V was cut back by 4 bases and J by 10 bases. This CDR3 comprises 14 residues. The CDR3 nucleotides read TGTGCCAGCAGTTTAGGACAGGGGGCGGGAAAACTGTTTTTT. It codes for CASSLGQGAGKLFF.

The chain couples TRBV6-1 to TRBJ1-2; TRBD1 might be the D (6 bases). The CDR3 contains 16 residues. V lost 0 bases and J lost 0, with 11 bases in between. CDR1 is MNHNS, CDR2 SASEGT, per germline. The CDR3 spells CASSEAWAGANYGYTF. The CDR3 coding sequence is TGTGCCAGCAGTGAAGCGTGGGCAGGGGCTAACTATGGCTACACCTTC.

The chain carries TRBV2 and TRBJ2-5, with D possibly matching TRBD1 (5 bases). The germline V and J ends were trimmed by 2 bases and 5 bases, with 12 bases remaining between them. From germline, CDR1 is SNHLY and CDR2 FYNNEI. This CDR3 spans 14 amino acids. The CDR3 loop is CASSEQGTLETQYF. Here the CDR3 DNA reads TGTGCCAGCAGTGAACAGGGTACTTTGGAGACCCAGTACTTC.

This clone was found once. The chain employs TRBV11-2 and TRBJ1-2; D gene unclear. The CDR3 has 14 residues. The V end lost 0 bases, the J end lost 3 bases, and 8 bases lay between the germline ends. Germline assignment: CDR1 SGHAT and CDR2 FQNNGV. CDR3 nucleotides: TGTGCCAGCAGCTTAGAGTGGACGGACTATGGCTACACCTTC. Protein sequence: CASSLEWTDYGYTF. Looking up the rest from reference TRBV11-2 and TRBJ1-2 gives the full variable domain: EAGVAQSPRYKIIEKRQSVAFWCNPISGHATLYWYQQILGQGPKLLIQFQNNGVVDDSQLPKDRFSAERLKGVDSTLKIQPAKLEDSAVYLCASSLEWTDYGYTFGSGTRLTVV.

V gene TRBV6-5 combines with J gene TRBJ2-5; 10 bases match TRBD2. This CDR3 is built from 14 residues. Per the germline V gene, CDR1 is MNHEY and CDR2 is SVGAGI. The V and J ends lost 5 bases and 2 bases, in that order; junction bases with no gene match: 2. The CDR3 protein is CASSGLAAQETQYF. Written as DNA, the CDR3 is TGTGCCAGCAGTGGACTAGCGGCTCAAGAGACCCAGTACTTC.

This clone was counted a few times. V gene TRBV11-1 combines with J gene TRBJ2-1; 8 bases line up with TRBD2. CDR3 length: 15 residues. J lost 6 bases, V lost 1 base, and 5 bases had no gene match. CDR1 is SGHAT, CDR2 FQDESV, per germline (reference sequence). In DNA form, the CDR3 reads TGTGCCAGCAGCTTAGGTAGCGGGACGAGCAATGAGCAGTTCTTC. Residues: CASSLGSGTSNEQFF.

The chain carries TRBV7-9 and TRBJ2-3; possible D gene TRBD2, 5 bases. CDR3 length: 18 amino acids. CDR1 is SEHNR and CDR2 is FQNEAQ in the germline V gene (reference sequence). The V and J ends lost 4 bases and 4 bases respectively, with 24 bases between them. The CDR3 sequence is CASSSTSRTKGVSDTQYF. The CDR3 nucleotides read TGTGCCAGCAGCTCAACCTCCCGAACCAAGGGAGTTTCAGATACGCAGTATTTT.

This clone has just one count. The genes are TRBV28 and TRBJ2-1; 7 nucleotides align to TRBD2. Trimming removed 5 bases from V and 0 bases from J; junction bases left unmatched: 7. The CDR3 spans 16 residues. Germline V lookup: CDR1 MDHEN, CDR2 SYDVKM. This CDR3 reads CASSLLLADSYNEQFF. Written as DNA, the CDR3 is TGTGCCAGCAGTCTCCTCCTAGCGGACTCCTACAATGAGCAGTTCTTC. Drawing the rest from reference TRBV28 and TRBJ2-1, the complete variable domain is DVKVTQSSRYLVKRTGEKVFLECVQDMDHENMFWYRQDPGLGLRLIYFSYDVKMKEKGDIPEGYSVSREKKERFSLILESASTNQTSMYLCASSLLLADSYNEQFFGPGTRLTVL.

The V gene is TRBV7-3, the J gene TRBJ2-7; D not certain. The CDR3 contains 14 residues. Germline CDR1 reads SGHTA; CDR2 reads FQGTGA. The V end was cut by 5 bases, the J end by 6 bases, with 17 bases between. The CDR3 protein is CASSPQGNPSEQYF. The CDR3 DNA reads TGTGCCAGCAGCCCTCAAGGGAATCCCTCCGAGCAGTACTTC.

CDR3 loop: CASSTRDYHTGELFF. The CDR3, as DNA: TGTGCCAGCAGCACCCGGGACTACCACACCGGGGAGCTGTTTTTT. The J gene is TRBJ2-2, the V gene TRBV9; 7 bases fit TRBD2. The CDR3 covers 15 residues. With V trimmed by 4 bases and J by 3 bases, 6 bases remained unmatched. Per the germline V gene, CDR1 is SGDLS and CDR2 is YYNGEE.

The chain couples TRBV6-5 to TRBJ2-3; TRBD2 matches 13 bases. V gave up 8 bases and J gave up 5 bases; unmatched junction bases: 7. CDR3 length equals 15 residues. CDR1 and CDR2 (germline): MNHEY, SVGAGI. CDR3 in amino acids: CASHRTSGSVDTQYF. DNA of the CDR3: TGTGCCAGCCACCGGACTAGCGGGAGTGTAGATACGCAGTATTTT.

The rearrangement joins TRBV6-5 to TRBJ2-7; TRBD1 matches 12 bases. The germline V gene encodes CDR1 MNHEY and CDR2 SVGAGI. V was pared by 0 bases and J by 8 bases, with 5 bases of the junction left unmatched. The CDR3 spans 15 residues. The chain's CDR3 is CASSYSAGQGAKQYF. In DNA, the CDR3 is TGTGCCAGCAGTTACTCTGCGGGACAGGGGGCGAAGCAGTACTTC.

The rearrangement joins TRBV6-6 to TRBJ2-1; 7 nucleotides agree with TRBD1. Trimming cost V 0 bases and J 8 bases; bases outside gene matches: 10. The germline gives CDR1 MNHNY, CDR2 SVGAGI (reference sequence). This CDR3 region has 16 residues. The CDR3 sequence is CASSYSKGGGRDEQFF. In DNA, the CDR3 is TGTGCCAGCAGTTACTCGAAAGGGGGCGGCAGAGATGAGCAGTTCTTC.

The gene calls are TRBV6-4 and TRBJ2-1, with 9 bases matching TRBD2. J lost 7 bases, V lost 3 bases, and 10 bases had no gene match. Germline V gene data show CDR1 as MRHNA and CDR2 as SNTAGT. The length of the CDR3 is 16 residues. DNA of the CDR3: TGTGCCAGCAGTGATTCATTTGCGGGAGGGCCGAATGAGCAGTTCTTC. Translating it yields CASSDSFAGGPNEQFF.

The V and J genes are TRBV19 and TRBJ1-1; 9 bases agree with TRBD1. The CDR3 consists of 14 residues. The germline V gene has CDR1 LNHDA and CDR2 SQIVND (reference sequence). The junction had 14 bases not matched to a gene; V was cut back by 6 bases and J by 12 bases. The CDR3 DNA sequence: TGTGCCAGTAGAAACGGACAGGGGAGGAAGGAGTCTTTCTTT. Encoded protein: CASRNGQGRKESFF. Using reference TRBV19 and TRBJ1-1 for the parts outside the CDR3, the full variable domain is DGGITQSPKYLFRKEGQNVTLSCEQNLNHDAMYWYRQDPGQGLRLIYYSQIVNDFQKGDIAEGYSVSREKKESFPLTVTSAQKNPTAFYLCASRNGQGRKESFFGQGTRLTVV.

The sample holds a few counts of this clone. A much larger clonotype is one base distant, so this may be a read error. The genes are TRBV11-1 and TRBJ2-6; the D gene is possibly TRBD2 (5 bases). The CDR3 spans 18 residues. Trimming cost V 5 bases and J 1 base, with 18 bases left between them. Germline loops: CDR1 SGHAT, CDR2 FQDESV (reference sequence). The DNA of the CDR3 is TGTGCCAGCAGCCAAAACAGTCACGGGGAATCTGGGGCCAACGTCCTGACTTTC. Its translation: CASSQNSHGESGANVLTF.